The clone carrying this T cell receptor (beta chain) was found once. Its antigen is not identified. V was pared by 5 bases and J by 0 bases, with 17 bases between. Germline CDR1 is SNHLY and CDR2 is FYNNEI. CDR3 length: 17 amino acids. This sample was included in a study of shared clonotypes between healthy human individuals. CD45RO-negative cells were positively selected for CCR7, leaving out terminally differentiated effector memory CD45RA+ cells. The authors' processing: ImmunoSEQ junction-only sequences lacked quality scores, so their filtering differed. Generated by immunoSEQ multiplex PCR, the TCRdb table keeps only in-frame clones and is missing some. That table furnishes V, J and clone size, whereas the DNA furnished D and trimming. This table has some 740,000 clones, 80% to 95% appearing once. The study's findings and limits: The sole specimen, blood, was sampled, and tissue repertoires likely differ.

The source of this sequence is a man aged 30 to 39 in good health. Sequenced sample: naive CD8+ T cells sorted from blood. The chain employs TRBV2 and TRBJ1-5, with D possibly being TRBD1 (5 bases). The CDR3 DNA reads as TGTGCCAGCAGTAAAAAGGAGGGGAGTTATAGCAATCAGCCCCAGCATTTT. Translation gives CASSKKEGSYSNQPQHF.